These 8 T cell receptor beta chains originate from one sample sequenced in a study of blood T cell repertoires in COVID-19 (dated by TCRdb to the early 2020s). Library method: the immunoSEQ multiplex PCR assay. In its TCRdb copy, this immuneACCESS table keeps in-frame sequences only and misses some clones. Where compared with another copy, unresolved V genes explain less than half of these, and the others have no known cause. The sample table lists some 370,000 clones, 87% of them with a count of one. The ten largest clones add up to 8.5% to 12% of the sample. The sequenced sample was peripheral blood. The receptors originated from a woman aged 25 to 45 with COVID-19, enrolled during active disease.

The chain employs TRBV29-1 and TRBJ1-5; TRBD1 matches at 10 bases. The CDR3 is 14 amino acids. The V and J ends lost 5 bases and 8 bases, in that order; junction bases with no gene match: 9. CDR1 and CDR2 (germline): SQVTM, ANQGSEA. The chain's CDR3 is CSVSGDRGLEPQHF. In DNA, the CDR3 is TGCAGCGTTTCGGGGGACAGGGGTTTGGAGCCCCAGCATTTT.

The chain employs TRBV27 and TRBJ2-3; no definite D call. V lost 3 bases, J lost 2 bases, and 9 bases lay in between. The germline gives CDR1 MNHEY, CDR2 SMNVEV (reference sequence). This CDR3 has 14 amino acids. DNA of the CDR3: TGTGCCAGCAGTTTCTCTATAGACACAGATACGCAGTATTTT. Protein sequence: CASSFSIDTDTQYF.

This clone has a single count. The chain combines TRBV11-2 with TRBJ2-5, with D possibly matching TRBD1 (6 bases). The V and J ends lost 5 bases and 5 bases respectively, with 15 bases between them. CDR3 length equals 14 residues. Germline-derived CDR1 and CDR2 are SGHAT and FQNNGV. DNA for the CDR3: TGTGCCAGCAGCCGTTCGACAGGTCAGGAGACCCAGTACTTC. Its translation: CASSRSTGQETQYF.

The CDR3 loop is CASNRGLAGVGETQYF. Here the CDR3 DNA reads TGTGCCAGTAACCGCGGACTAGCGGGAGTGGGAGAGACCCAGTACTTC. The V gene is TRBV19, the J gene TRBJ2-5; 13 bases agree with TRBD2. CDR1 LNHDA and CDR2 SQIVND come from the germline V gene (reference sequence). This CDR3 is 16 amino acids long. Germline trimming cut 7 bases from V and 4 bases from J; bases unmatched to any gene: 9.

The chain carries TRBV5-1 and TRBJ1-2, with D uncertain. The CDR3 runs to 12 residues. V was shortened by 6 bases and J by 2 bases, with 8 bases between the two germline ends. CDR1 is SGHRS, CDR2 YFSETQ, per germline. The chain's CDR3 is CASIGRNYGYTF. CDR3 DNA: TGCGCCAGCATCGGTAGAAACTATGGCTACACCTTC.

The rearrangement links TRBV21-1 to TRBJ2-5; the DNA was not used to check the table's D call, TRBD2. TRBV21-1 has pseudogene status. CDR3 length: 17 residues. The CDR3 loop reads CASSKALEREGRETQYF. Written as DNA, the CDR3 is TGTGCCAGCAGCAAAGCGCTTGAGCGGGAGGGCCGAGAGACCCAGTACTTC.

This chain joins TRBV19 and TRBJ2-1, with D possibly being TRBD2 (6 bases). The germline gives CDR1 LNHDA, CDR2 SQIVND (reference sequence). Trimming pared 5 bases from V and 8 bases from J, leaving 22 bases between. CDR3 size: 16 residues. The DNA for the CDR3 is TGTGCCAGTAGTCCAATGGGTCTAGCGCTGCGTTATGAGCAGTTCTTC. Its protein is CASSPMGLALRYEQFF.

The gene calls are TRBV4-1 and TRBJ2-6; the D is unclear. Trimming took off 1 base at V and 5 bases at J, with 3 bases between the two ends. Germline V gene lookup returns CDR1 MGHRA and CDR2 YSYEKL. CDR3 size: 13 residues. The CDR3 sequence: CASSQVWANVLTF. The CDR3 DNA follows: TGCGCCAGCAGCCAAGTCTGGGCCAACGTCCTGACTTTC.